These 5 T cell receptor beta chains share one sample of origin, sequenced in a study of shared clonotypes between healthy human individuals (dated by TCRdb to about 2020). The library relied on the immunoSEQ multiplex PCR assay. This is the immuneACCESS table as TCRdb keeps it, with only in-frame sequences that have V and J called. A part of the clones is gone; compared with another copy, unresolved V genes explain less than half, and the rest is unexplained. The sample table shows around 600,000 clones, and 97% are seen once. The ten largest clones represent approximately 0.057% of the sample. Sequenced sample: naive CD4+ T cells sorted from blood. This specimen's cell subset or site label, per the study, means: CD45RA+ positively selected. Receptors were obtained from a woman between 25 and 40 years old in good health.

This clone was seen only once. The CDR3 bases are TGTGCCAGCAGTTCGGACAGCATAAAATACACTGAAGCTTTCTTT. It specifies CASSSDSIKYTEAFF. The V call is TRBV6-5, the J call TRBJ1-1; D is perhaps TRBD1 (6 bases). Germline loops: CDR1 MNHEY, CDR2 SVGAGI. V was shortened by 4 bases and J by 3 bases, with 15 bases between the two germline ends. The CDR3 consists of 15 residues.

V gene TRBV23-1 combines with J gene TRBJ2-2, with a tentative D call TRBD1 (5 bases). TRBV23-1 is annotated as an ORF whose role is uncertain. The CDR3 covers 16 residues. Trimming took off 4 bases at V and 4 bases at J, with 16 bases between the two ends. The CDR3 loop is CASSLGPGLGTGELFF. The CDR3 nucleotides read TGCGCCAGCAGTCTTGGGCCAGGGTTGGGCACCGGGGAGCTGTTTTTT.

The genes are TRBV9 and TRBJ2-3; tentatively, D is TRBD2 (6 bases). V was clipped by 3 bases and J by 0 bases, with 11 bases between them. The CDR3 spans 15 residues. Germline CDR1 SGDLS, CDR2 YYNGEE. The CDR3 DNA reads as TGTGCCAGCAGCGCGAGGCGGGACAGCACAGATACGCAGTATTTT. It specifies CASSARRDSTDTQYF.

The chain joins TRBV18 to TRBJ2-7; tentative D call: TRBD1 (5 bases). V gave up 6 bases and J gave up 4 bases, with 10 bases separating them. Per germline, CDR1 KGHSH and CDR2 LQKENI. This CDR3 is 12 amino acids long. Here the CDR3 DNA reads TGTGCCAGCTCGGTACAGGAATACGAGCAGTACTTC. Its protein product is CASSVQEYEQYF.

The chain uses TRBV19 and TRBJ2-5, with TRBD2 matching 14 bases. This CDR3 has 16 amino acids. The germline V gene encodes CDR1 LNHDA and CDR2 SQIVND (reference sequence). The trim removed 4 bases at V and 4 bases at J, leaving 5 bases unmatched. CDR3 sequence reads: CASSRMGLAGVETQYF. CDR3 in DNA: TGTGCCAGTAGTAGAATGGGACTAGCGGGAGTAGAGACCCAGTACTTC.